Listed here are 26 T cell receptor beta chains from one sample, sequenced in a study of blood T cell repertoires in COVID-19. This table comes from immunoSEQ multiplex PCR, and its TCRdb copy is limited to in-frame clones, with some not included. This table holds under 450,000 clones, more than 70% found once. Sequenced input: peripheral blood. These receptors all stem from a woman aged 45-65 years with COVID-19, enrolled during active disease.

The V and J genes are TRBV4-2 and TRBJ2-7, with D perhaps TRBD1 (6 bases). Germline values: CDR1 LGHNA, CDR2 YNFKEQ. The CDR3 has 16 amino acids. V was cut by 0 bases and J by 4 bases, with 16 bases left in between. CDR3 DNA: TGTGCCAGCAGCCAAGATAGGGCAGGGGTTCGGTACGAGCAGTACTTC. Its protein is CASSQDRAGVRYEQYF.

The chain uses TRBV9 and TRBJ2-1; the D gene is possibly TRBD2 (7 bases). CDR1 and CDR2 from the germline V gene are SGDLS and YYNGEE. Between the trimmed V and J ends, which lost 6 bases and 1 base, there was a span of 17 bases. There are 16 residues in the CDR3. CDR3 nucleotide sequence: TGTGCCAGCACCCCTGGGGGGGCGATTTCCTACAATGAGCAGTTCTTC. Its protein product is CASTPGGAISYNEQFF.

The chain has TRBV12-3 or TRBV12-4 and TRBJ1-2; D possibly corresponds to TRBD1 (5 bases). The V and J ends lost 5 bases and 2 bases respectively, with 9 bases between them. CDR3 length: 13 residues. The CDR3 DNA follows: TGTGCCAGCAGTAAGACAGTCAACTATGGCTACACCTTC. This sequence encodes CASSKTVNYGYTF.

The rearrangement links TRBV5-1 to TRBJ2-1; TRBD1 is a possible D gene (5 bases). The CDR3 consists of 15 residues. Deletions cut 3 bases from V and 0 bases from J, with 10 bases between. Germline V CDR1 and CDR2: SGHRS, YFSETQ. This CDR3 is CASSSQASSYNEQFF. The DNA of the CDR3 is TGCGCCAGCAGCTCACAGGCGAGCTCCTACAATGAGCAGTTCTTC.

This sequence joins TRBV5-1 and TRBJ2-7, with D possibly being TRBD1 (5 bases). Germline CDR1 is SGHRS and CDR2 is YFSETQ. The CDR3 loop spans 13 amino acids. Trimming removed 4 bases from V and 3 bases from J, with 11 bases in between. CDR3 sequence reads: CASSPDNFYEQYF. The CDR3 bases are TGCGCCAGCAGCCCGGACAACTTCTACGAGCAGTACTTC.

This clone has just one count. The chain is built from TRBV4-1 and TRBJ1-3; D may be TRBD1 (6 bases). CDR3 length: 16 residues. The germline V gene encodes CDR1 MGHRA and CDR2 YSYEKL. Trimming took off 5 bases at V and 0 bases at J, with 14 bases between the two ends. This CDR3 is CASSYQGSASGNTIYF. The CDR3 bases are TGCGCCAGCAGCTATCAGGGGTCCGCCTCTGGAAACACCATATATTTT.

The V and J genes are TRBV3-1 (or the pseudogene TRBV3-2) and TRBJ2-3; 8 bases agree with TRBD2. The CDR3 consists of 15 residues. Germline values: CDR1 LGHDT, CDR2 YNNKEL (reference sequence). The V gene end was trimmed by 0 bases and the J gene end by 2 bases; junction bases not matched to a gene: 1. The CDR3 sequence: CASSQEGLATDTQYF. Here the CDR3 DNA reads TGTGCCAGCAGCCAAGAAGGACTAGCCACAGATACGCAGTATTTT.

The chain employs TRBV2 and TRBJ2-3; D possibly corresponds to TRBD2 (6 bases). CDR3 length: 14 amino acids. From germline, CDR1 is SNHLY and CDR2 FYNNEI. Trimming removed 6 bases from V and 6 bases from J, with 16 bases in between. The DNA of the CDR3 is TGTGCCAGCAGCCCTGATGGAGGGATGGATACGCAGTATTTT. Translating it yields CASSPDGGMDTQYF.

V and J are TRBV12-5 and TRBJ1-1; D remains unclear. The CDR3 is 14 residues long. V was trimmed by 1 base and J by 1 base, leaving 7 bases between them. Germline V gene sequence: CDR1 LGHNT, CDR2 FRNRAP. CDR3 sequence reads: CASGLALANTEAFF. The CDR3 nucleotides are TGTGCTAGTGGTTTGGCCCTAGCGAACACTGAAGCTTTCTTT.

Concerning this clone itself: Other nucleotide sequences from this sample produce the same CDR3. The chain's CDR3 is CASSLAEGTEAFF. As DNA, the CDR3 is TGCGCCAGCAGCTTGGCCGAGGGAACTGAAGCTTTCTTT. The chain combines TRBV5-1 with TRBJ1-1; D gene ambiguous. The CDR3 has 13 residues. Trimming stripped 0 bases from V and 5 bases from J, with 8 bases between. The germline gives CDR1 SGHRS, CDR2 YFSETQ. The full variable domain, with the rest looked up from reference TRBV5-1 and TRBJ1-1, is KAGVTQTPRYLIKTRGQQVTLSCSPISGHRSVSWYQQTPGQGLQFLFEYFSETQRNKGNFPGRFSGRQFSNSRSEMNVSTLELGDSALYLCASSLAEGTEAFFGQGTRLTVV.

This sequence joins TRBV2 and TRBJ1-1; 7 bases fit TRBD1. CDR1 and CDR2 (germline): SNHLY, FYNNEI. Trimming took 5 bases from V and 3 from J; bases not matched to a gene: 3. The CDR3 sequence is 13 residues long. The CDR3 reads CASSQDRDTEAFF. The CDR3 DNA reads as TGTGCCAGCAGTCAAGACAGGGACACTGAAGCTTTCTTT.

The chain is built from TRBV19 and TRBJ2-3, with D tentatively TRBD1 (6 bases). The germline gives CDR1 LNHDA, CDR2 SQIVND (reference sequence). CDR3 size: 19 residues. The ends were cut back, 5 bases at V and 0 bases at J, with 24 bases in the middle. CDR3 sequence: CASSPLGGTLVTSTDTQYF. The CDR3 DNA sequence: TGTGCCAGTAGTCCCCTAGGGGGAACACTTGTTACTAGCACAGATACGCAGTATTTT.

V usage is TRBV5-1 and J usage is TRBJ1-1, with no clear D. The CDR3 sequence is 13 residues long. The germline gives CDR1 SGHRS, CDR2 YFSETQ. Trimming left V 0 bases short and J 2 bases short, with 5 bases between. The CDR3 sequence: CASSLVRNTEAFF. The CDR3 DNA follows: TGCGCCAGCAGCTTGGTCAGAAACACTGAAGCTTTCTTT.

This rearrangement joins TRBV5-4 to TRBJ1-2; TRBD1 is a possible D gene (5 bases). Trimming shortened V by 3 bases and J by 4 bases, and 10 bases separated the two germline ends. Germline V CDR1 and CDR2: SGHNT, YYREEE (reference sequence). This CDR3 is 13 amino acids long. CDR3 DNA sequence: TGTGCCAGCAGCTCCTCAAGGGGCTATGGCTACACCTTC. Amino acids: CASSSSRGYGYTF.

This rearrangement joins TRBV6-4 to TRBJ1-2, with D possibly matching TRBD1 (5 bases). The germline CDR1 and CDR2 sequences are MRHNA and SNTAGT. There are 14 residues in the CDR3. With 5 bases removed from V and 4 bases from J, the gap between germline ends came to 14 bases. The CDR3 DNA sequence: TGTGCCAGCAGTCCTGAACGGGGGATCTATGGCTACACCTTC. Protein sequence: CASSPERGIYGYTF.

This rearrangement joins TRBV5-1 to TRBJ1-1; 7 nucleotides align to TRBD1. Trimming took 2 bases from V and 0 from J; bases not matched to a gene: 7. The CDR3 totals 16 residues. The germline CDR1 and CDR2 sequences are SGHRS and YFSETQ. The CDR3 nucleotides are TGCGCCAGCAGCTTCCCACGGACAGGCTTGAACACTGAAGCTTTCTTT. Protein: CASSFPRTGLNTEAFF.

The V and J genes are TRBV28 and TRBJ1-2; 8 bases line up with TRBD1. V gave up 6 bases and J gave up 3 bases; unmatched junction bases: 9. Germline CDR1 and CDR2: MDHEN and SYDVKM. CDR3 size: 15 residues. CDR3 protein: CASRKAGGEYYGYTF. The CDR3 coding sequence is TGTGCCAGCAGGAAGGCAGGGGGCGAGTACTATGGCTACACCTTC.

The rearrangement links TRBV15 to TRBJ2-2; 9 bases are a match to TRBD1. The V and J ends lost 9 bases and 3 bases, in that order; junction bases with no gene match: 8. The CDR3 covers 15 residues. Germline V lookup: CDR1 LNHNV, CDR2 YYDKDF (reference sequence). The CDR3, as DNA: TGTGCCACACACCTTGGACAGGGGTACACCGGGGAGCTGTTTTTT. Its protein is CATHLGQGYTGELFF.

This sequence joins TRBV7-2 and TRBJ1-1; tentatively, D is TRBD1 (5 bases). Per the germline V gene, CDR1 is SGHTA and CDR2 is FQGNSA. This CDR3 is built from 15 residues. V lost 1 base to trimming and J lost 1 base, with 10 bases between them. CDR3 DNA sequence: TGTGCCAGCAGCTTAGGGGGGGGATGGAACACTGAAGCTTTCTTT. Protein: CASSLGGGWNTEAFF.

DNA of the CDR3: TGTGCCAGCAGTCCGAAGGGGGATACGCAGTATTTT. The encoded protein is CASSPKGDTQYF. This rearrangement joins TRBV12-3 or TRBV12-4 to TRBJ2-3; D is perhaps TRBD1 (5 bases). The CDR3 runs 12 residues. Trimming pared 5 bases from V and 6 bases from J, leaving 9 bases between.

CDR3 in amino acids: CASSFSRGGLETQYF. The CDR3 DNA is TGTGCCAGCAGCTTCAGTCGGGGGGGGCTGGAGACCCAGTACTTC. The chain recombines TRBV11-2 with TRBJ2-5, with TRBD2 identical over 8 bases. The CDR3 length is 15 residues. With 3 bases clipped from V and 5 bases from J, the junction kept 8 bases outside the gene matches. The germline V gene has CDR1 SGHAT and CDR2 FQNNGV.

V and J are TRBV6-5 and TRBJ1-6, with TRBD1 identical over 8 bases. V shed 4 bases, J shed 10 bases, and the junction held 12 bases outside the gene matches. Per the germline V gene, CDR1 is MNHEY and CDR2 is SVGAGI. This CDR3 has 16 residues. CDR3 DNA sequence: TGTGCCAGCAGTTTTCAATACGGACAGGGAGACTCACCCCTCCACTTT. Its translation is CASSFQYGQGDSPLHF.

There are a few counts of this clone. The rearrangement links TRBV5-1 to TRBJ1-6; 7 nucleotides agree with TRBD1. The CDR3 runs 15 residues. V lost 0 bases and J lost 9; bases outside the gene matches: 6. Looked up from germline, CDR1 is SGHRS and CDR2 is YFSETQ. The CDR3 spells CASSLGQGEGSPLHF. The DNA for the CDR3 is TGCGCCAGCAGCTTGGGACAGGGAGAGGGTTCACCCCTCCACTTT.

The chain carries TRBV9 and TRBJ2-3, with 9 bases matching TRBD2. With 0 bases clipped from V and 6 bases from J, the junction kept 8 bases outside the gene matches. CDR3 length: 16 amino acids. Germline CDR1 reads SGDLS; CDR2 reads YYNGEE. The CDR3 DNA sequence: TGTGCCAGCAGCGTAGATTGGGCGGGGGGGATGGATACGCAGTATTTT. It encodes CASSVDWAGGMDTQYF.

The chain carries TRBV6-2 or TRBV6-3 and TRBJ1-5; TRBD1 agrees at 7 bases. The CDR3 is 17 residues long. CDR1 MNHEY and CDR2 SVGEGT come from the germline V gene. The V and J ends lost 5 bases and 3 bases, in that order; junction bases with no gene match: 13. Here the CDR3 reads CASSPMRGQRDNQPQHF. CDR3 coding DNA: TGTGCCAGCAGTCCGATGAGGGGGCAAAGGGACAATCAGCCCCAGCATTTT.

The chain uses TRBV7-9 and TRBJ1-2; D is uncertain. Germline assignment: CDR1 SEHNR and CDR2 FQNEAQ (reference sequence). The CDR3 sequence is 11 residues long. Trimming removed 5 bases from V and 10 bases from J, with 11 bases in between. CDR3 in DNA: TGTGCCAGCAGCGCCCGAGAGTACTACACCTTC. Translating gives CASSAREYYTF.